What follows are 23 T cell receptor beta chains derived from one specimen sequenced in a study of shared clonotypes between healthy human individuals. TCRdb keeps only in-frame clones here, not all; method: immunoSEQ multiplex PCR. Counted here are 900,000 to 1,200,000 clones, about 84% occurring once; the ten biggest clones make up 0.55% to 0.7%. The material sequenced was memory CD4+ T cells from PBMCs. Subset indicated: CD45RA-negative fraction. The receptors here all came from a man between 18 and 35 years old in good health. Some clones in this sample may be carry-over from other donors' samples.

This clone has only a few counts. This is likely an artifact of a read error, given a far larger clone one base away. Other nucleotide sequences from this sample produce the same CDR3. V usage is TRBV6-5 and J usage is TRBJ1-1, with 8 bases that match TRBD1. There are 14 residues in the CDR3. In germline, CDR1 is MNHEY, CDR2 SVGAGI. The V segment lost 6 bases and the J segment 8 bases; nucleotides outside the gene matches: 11. CDR3: CASSQGQGVREAFF. CDR3 nucleotide sequence: TGTGCCAGCAGCCAAGGACAGGGTGTTAGGGAAGCTTTCTTT.

Only a few counts were recorded for this clone. At the DNA level, this CDR3 is encoded by other sequences in the same sample as well. The genes are TRBV5-4 and TRBJ1-1; the D gene is possibly TRBD1 (5 bases). V was trimmed by 4 bases and J by 1 base, leaving 8 bases between them. From germline, CDR1 is SGHNT and CDR2 YYREEE (reference sequence). The CDR3 consists of 13 residues. The CDR3 sequence is CASSPGGNTEAFF. The CDR3, as DNA: TGTGCCAGCAGCCCTGGGGGGAACACTGAAGCTTTCTTT.

The gene calls are TRBV4-2 and TRBJ2-1; 8 bases align to TRBD2. This CDR3 has 16 amino acids. With 0 bases clipped from V and 4 bases from J, the junction kept 5 bases outside the gene matches. Germline lookup yields CDR1 LGHNA and CDR2 YNFKEQ. CDR3 DNA sequence: TGTGCCAGCAGCCAAGATACGGCTAGCGGGTACAATGAGCAGTTCTTC. It specifies CASSQDTASGYNEQFF.

The rearrangement joins TRBV2 to TRBJ2-7; D perhaps matches TRBD2 (5 bases). Trimming removed 7 bases from V and 6 bases from J, with 16 bases in between. CDR3 length: 13 amino acids. The V gene's germline CDR1 is SNHLY and CDR2 FYNNEI. The CDR3 loop reads CASIGGGKGEQYF. The CDR3 region has the DNA TGTGCCAGCATAGGAGGCGGAAAGGGCGAGCAGTACTTC.

V gene TRBV5-1 combines with J gene TRBJ1-1, with D unclear. This CDR3 is built from 13 residues. CDR1 SGHRS and CDR2 YFSETQ come from the germline V gene. V lost 4 bases, J lost 0 bases, and 7 bases lay in between. The CDR3 region has the DNA TGCGCCAGCAGCGGAGACCTGAACACTGAAGCTTTCTTT. Its protein is CASSGDLNTEAFF.

This sequence joins TRBV9 and TRBJ2-7; 10 bases fit TRBD1. The V and J ends lost 0 bases and 6 bases, in that order; junction bases with no gene match: 3. Germline CDR1 and CDR2: SGDLS and YYNGEE. CDR3 length equals 14 residues. CDR3 amino acids: CASSVAGQGGEQYF. The CDR3 nucleotides read TGTGCCAGCAGCGTAGCCGGACAGGGGGGCGAGCAGTACTTC.

The chain recombines TRBV4-3 with TRBJ2-7; the D gene is possibly TRBD1 (5 bases). Germline CDR1 is LGHNA and CDR2 is YSLEER. The CDR3 has 13 residues. The V gene lost 3 bases and the J gene lost 4 bases, with 10 bases spanning the gap. CDR3 bases: TGCGCCAGCAGCCAGGCGACAGAATACGAGCAGTACTTC. Amino acid sequence: CASSQATEYEQYF.

This clone was detected only a few times. V and J are TRBV6-1 and TRBJ2-1, with 7 positions matching TRBD2. The germline CDR1 and CDR2 sequences are MNHNS and SASEGT. The CDR3 has 13 residues. V dropped 10 bases and J dropped 2; count of bases not matched to a gene: 5. The DNA for the CDR3 is TGTGCCACCCGACTAGCTACCTACAATGAGCAGTTCTTC. Translating gives CATRLATYNEQFF.

This rearrangement joins TRBV6-1 to TRBJ1-5, with unresolved D. The V and J ends lost 2 bases and 7 bases respectively, with 9 bases between them. There are 13 residues in the CDR3. Germline V gene lookup returns CDR1 MNHNS and CDR2 SASEGT. CDR3 nucleotides: TGTGCCAGCAGTGAACGGCGAGGCCAGCCCCAGCATTTT. It codes for CASSERRGQPQHF.

The chain joins TRBV28 to TRBJ1-2; tentative D call: TRBD1 (6 bases). The V end was cut by 6 bases, the J end by 5 bases, with 22 bases between. The germline V gene encodes CDR1 MDHEN and CDR2 SYDVKM. The CDR3 has 16 residues. DNA of the CDR3: TGTGCCAGCAGACAGTCCGGGGGCCAGGGGAGGTATGGCTACACCTTC. Its translation: CASRQSGGQGRYGYTF.

The chain carries TRBV28 and TRBJ2-2; no reliable D call. The V end was cut by 2 bases, the J end by 0 bases, with 4 bases between. Germline V gene lookup returns CDR1 MDHEN and CDR2 SYDVKM. CDR3 length equals 14 residues. CDR3 in amino acids: CASSLIPNTGELFF. For the CDR3, the DNA is TGTGCCAGCAGTTTAATCCCGAACACCGGGGAGCTGTTTTTT.

CDR3 bases: TGCAGCGCCCGGGGGGGGCTAGCGGGAGTGGTAGCAGATACGCAGTATTTT. Encoded protein: CSARGGLAGVVADTQYF. The gene calls are TRBV29-1 and TRBJ2-3; 10 bases align to TRBD2. The germline V gene has CDR1 SQVTM and CDR2 ANQGSEA. The CDR3 loop spans 17 amino acids. Unmatched junction bases numbered 17, after V lost 7 bases and J lost 4 bases.

V and J are TRBV11-3 and TRBJ2-1; 10 bases are shared with TRBD2. Unmatched junction bases numbered 5, after V lost 4 bases and J lost 5 bases. Germline V lookup: CDR1 SGHNT, CDR2 YENEEA. This CDR3 is built from 15 residues. The CDR3 spells CASSYSGGANNEQFF. The CDR3 DNA reads as TGTGCCAGCAGCTACAGCGGGGGGGCTAACAATGAGCAGTTCTTC.

This clone came up once. This chain joins TRBV7-8 and TRBJ1-5; 9 bases are shared with TRBD1. The CDR3 is made up of 16 amino acids. Germline CDR1 SGHVS, CDR2 FQNEAQ. V was clipped by 1 base and J by 5 bases; unmatched bases: 6. DNA for the CDR3: TGTGCCAGCAGCTTAGGTCTCAACAGGGGGCATCAGCCCCAGCATTTT. Its translation is CASSLGLNRGHQPQHF.

This clone has just a few counts. This specimen includes other DNA sequences encoding the same CDR3. J is TRBJ2-1 and V is TRBV7-2; D unresolved. Germline values: CDR1 SGHTA, CDR2 FQGNSA. V lost 3 bases to trimming and J lost 2 bases, with 5 bases between them. The CDR3 contains 13 residues. DNA for the CDR3: TGTGCCAGCAGCTTGGGTACCTACAATGAGCAGTTCTTC. It yields the protein CASSLGTYNEQFF.

This clone was counted only a few times. The gene calls are TRBV4-1 and TRBJ2-2, with 7 bases matching TRBD2. The trim removed 4 bases at V and 3 bases at J, leaving 8 bases unmatched. Germline CDR1 is MGHRA and CDR2 is YSYEKL. This CDR3 has 16 residues. CDR3 DNA: TGCGCCAGCAGCCCAAGGACTAGTGCGGACACCGGGGAGCTGTTTTTT. It is translated as CASSPRTSADTGELFF.

The chain employs TRBV27 and TRBJ1-1; D is undetermined. V was shortened by 2 bases and J by 1 base, with 8 bases between the two germline ends. Germline CDR1 is MNHEY and CDR2 is SMNVEV (reference sequence). The CDR3 has 14 amino acids. The CDR3 sequence: CASSLLSRNTEAFF. The CDR3 DNA follows: TGTGCCAGCAGTTTACTATCTCGGAACACTGAAGCTTTCTTT.

This clone occurred once. V usage is TRBV29-1 and J usage is TRBJ2-1, with D possibly TRBD2 on 5 matching bases. Germline V CDR1 and CDR2: SQVTM, ANQGSEA. The V gene lost 8 bases and the J gene lost 5 bases, with 13 bases spanning the gap. The CDR3 has 12 amino acids. The CDR3 region is CSMRRGNNEQFF. The CDR3 coding sequence is TGCAGCATGCGACGGGGAAACAATGAGCAGTTCTTC.

The chain couples TRBV5-1 to TRBJ2-5; 8 nucleotides match TRBD2. Germline V gene data show CDR1 as SGHRS and CDR2 as YFSETQ. The CDR3 is 15 residues long. With V trimmed by 2 bases and J by 7 bases, 10 bases remained unmatched. DNA of the CDR3: TGCGCCAGCAGCTTCACAGCGGGAGACAAGGTGACCCAGTACTTC. This encodes CASSFTAGDKVTQYF.

The rearrangement joins TRBV5-4 to TRBJ2-3; D not resolved. CDR1 and CDR2 (germline): SGHNT, YYREEE (reference sequence). The CDR3 runs to 16 residues. V lost 2 bases to trimming and J lost 2 bases, with 15 bases between them. CDR3 DNA: TGTGCCAGCAGCTTAGGACCCTCAGACCCCACAGATACGCAGTATTTT. Translation gives CASSLGPSDPTDTQYF.

This clone was seen only a few times. The chain couples TRBV7-8 to TRBJ1-1; perhaps TRBD1 as D (5 bases). Trimming pared 5 bases from V and 5 bases from J, leaving 15 bases between. CDR3 length equals 14 residues. CDR1 and CDR2 (germline): SGHVS, FQNEAQ. The CDR3 DNA reads TGTGCCAGCAGCCTACAGGACGCTAGGACTGAAGCTTTCTTT. Amino acid sequence: CASSLQDARTEAFF.

Here the CDR3 DNA reads TGTGCCAGCTCACCAGGGATGAACACCGGGGAGCTGTTTTTT. Its translation: CASSPGMNTGELFF. The chain combines TRBV18 with TRBJ2-2, with unresolved D. V was clipped by 2 bases and J by 1 base, with 5 bases between them. CDR1 KGHSH and CDR2 LQKENI come from the germline V gene. The CDR3 spans 14 residues.

Details on this clone: The junction does not match germline at one end; this may be a read error. This chain uses TRBV7-2 with TRBJ2-7; 12 nucleotides align to TRBD2. Germline-derived CDR1 and CDR2 are SGHTA and FQGNSA. The CDR3 sequence is 15 residues long. DNA for the CDR3: TGTGCCAGCAGCACCCAAAGCGGACTAGCGGGACTGCACCACTTC. Protein: CASSTQSGLAGLHHF.